These 8 T cell receptor beta chains were sequenced from one sample in a study of blood T cells in healthy people across ages. A sample-barcoded 5' primer and a J-beta primer mix were used in a second PCR of roughly 7 to 11 cycles. TCRdb itself ran the 5' RACE reads through MiXCR, one entry per CDR3 protein. The data show hundreds of thousands of distinct CDR3 sequences, roughly 50% seen once. The sample taken for sequencing was blood. All receptors come from a man in his forties in good health.

In the case of this clonotype: Compared with germline, one end of the junction differs, possibly owing to a read error. The V and J genes are TRBV12-3 or TRBV12-4 and TRBJ1-6; no definite D call. The CDR3 runs to 14 residues. The CDR3 sequence is CASSLGHQNSPPHF. In DNA form, the CDR3 reads TGTGCCAGCAGTTTAGGACATCAGAATTCACCCCCCCACTTT.

This clonotype was found once. The rearrangement uses TRBV20-1 and TRBJ1-1; D is undetermined. Germline V gives CDR1 DFQATT, CDR2 SNEGSKA (reference sequence). The CDR3 runs 13 residues. V lost 4 bases to trimming and J lost 1 base, with 10 bases between them. CDR3 DNA sequence: TGCAGTGCTACGAAAGCGGGGAACACTGAAGCTTTCTTT. Its translation: CSATKAGNTEAFF.

The chain combines TRBV3-1 with TRBJ1-2, with D perhaps TRBD1 (6 bases). V gave up 4 bases and J gave up 7 bases, with 22 bases separating them. The germline V gene encodes CDR1 LGHDT and CDR2 YNNKEL (reference sequence). The CDR3 extends over 16 amino acids. In nucleotides, the CDR3 is TGTGCCAGCAGCCTGAGTTCGGCAGGGGAGTTGGGTGGCTACACCTTC. Its protein is CASSLSSAGELGGYTF.

The chain couples TRBV20-1 to TRBJ2-5, with D possibly matching TRBD1 (6 bases). Germline V gene data show CDR1 as DFQATT and CDR2 as SNEGSKA (reference sequence). This CDR3 spans 15 amino acids. Deletions cut 3 bases from V and 5 bases from J, with 19 bases between. CDR3 region: CSARRKTGPGETQYF. Here the CDR3 DNA reads TGCAGTGCTAGGCGTAAAACAGGGCCGGGGGAGACCCAGTACTTC.

In this sample, this clonotype turned up a few times. The J gene is TRBJ2-5, the V gene TRBV13; 8 bases are a match to TRBD1. The assigned J gene may be wrong: the sequence end matches TRBJ2-7 better. CDR3 length: 14 amino acids. CDR1 and CDR2 (germline): PRHDT, FYEKMQ (reference sequence). CDR3 amino acids: CASSSDRGRYEQYF. CDR3 sequence (DNA): TGTGCCAGCAGCTCCGACAGGGGTCGGTACGAGCAGTACTTC.

This chain connects TRBV29-1 to TRBJ2-1, with 7 bases fitting TRBD1. Germline assignment: CDR1 SQVTM and CDR2 ANQGSEA. The CDR3 has 15 amino acids. V gave up 3 bases and J gave up 0 bases; unmatched junction bases: 5. The CDR3 DNA is TGCAGCGTTGACGCAGACAGGGCCTCCTACAATGAGCAGTTCTTC. Its protein product is CSVDADRASYNEQFF.

This clonotype was found a few times. The rearrangement links TRBV20-1 to TRBJ1-6, with a weak D call TRBD1 (5 bases). CDR1 and CDR2 from the germline V gene are DFQATT and SNEGSKA (reference sequence). The CDR3 loop spans 17 amino acids. Trimming removed 3 bases at V and 0 bases at J, with 15 bases between. The CDR3 spells CSASYPGASSYNSPLHF. In DNA form, the CDR3 reads TGCAGTGCTAGTTATCCCGGGGCCAGCTCCTATAATTCACCCCTCCACTTT.

This clonotype was recorded once. V usage is TRBV7-2 and J usage is TRBJ2-1, with 7 bases that match TRBD2. Germline lookup yields CDR1 SGHTA and CDR2 FQGNSA. With 8 bases clipped from V and 8 bases from J, the junction kept 12 bases outside the gene matches. The CDR3 runs to 14 residues. CDR3 sequence reads: CASADAGTKYEQFF. The CDR3 bases are TGTGCCAGCGCTGATGCCGGGACTAAGTATGAGCAGTTCTTC.